The entry below describes one T cell receptor (beta chain). The antigen is undetermined. The data were obtained in a study of cytomegalovirus exposure and HLA in healthy donors. For the study at large: In a previous analysis, 110 million or so unique TCR beta sequences were found from some 180 million T cells. Notes on the study in general: 87-base-pair reads could not separate some V segments, including TRBV6-2 and TRBV6-3.

The germline V gene has CDR1 MGHRA and CDR2 YSYEKL. This CDR3 has 17 amino acids. Trimming left V 0 bases short and J 2 bases short, with 15 bases between. The primer mix had 60 Vbeta and 13 Jbeta primers. Assay used: immunoSEQ multiplex PCR; TCRdb lists only in-frame clones, some missing. The table shows tens of thousands of clones, with about three quarters occurring only once. The source material was PBMCs. The TCR originated in a man aged 18 to 30 in good health and CMV-seronegative. The chain combines TRBV4-1 with TRBJ2-3; perhaps TRBD1 as D (5 bases). CDR3: CASSQDGARRSTDTQYF. The CDR3, as DNA: TGCGCCAGCAGCCAAGATGGGGCTAGAAGGTCCACAGATACGCAGTATTTT.